The rows below give T cell receptor beta chains drawn from one sample of a study of OX40 agonist ivuxolimab in advanced cancers. Profiling relied on immunoSEQ multiplex PCR, and the TCRdb table lists in-frame clones only, not all of them. Of some 60,000 clones listed, around four fifths are singletons. The source material was CD4+ or CD8+ T cells sorted from blood, sampled in a trial of the OX40 agonist ivuxolimab. Source of these receptors: an adult with an advanced solid tumor such as melanoma, head and neck, liver or kidney cancer. Both conserved end residues are part of each CDR3. A D gene is named only where the DNA matches it firmly. Clone size is given for some rows only: seen once, a few or many times, or a class if the clone is expanded.

clone size	V gene	J gene	D gene	CDR3 DNA	CDR3 protein
.	TRBV7-9	TRBJ2-1	TRBD2	TGTGCCAGCAGCCCCCCCCTTCGGGCGGGAGGCAAGGGGTGGGGTGAGCAGTTCTTC	CASSPPLRAGGKGWGEQFF
few	TRBV27	TRBJ1-5	TRBD1	TGTGCCAGCAGTGACAGGGGAGCGAGCAATCAGCCCCAGCATTTT	CASSDRGASNQPQHF
.	TRBV18	TRBJ2-4	TRBD1	TGTGCCAGCTCACCAGGGGACAGGGGCCCCCGAGCCAAAAACATTCAGTACTTC	CASSPGDRGPRAKNIQYF
.	TRBV2	TRBJ1-4	TRBD1	TGTGCCAGCACCTGGACAGGGGGGGTTGAAAAACTGTTTTTT	CASTWTGGVEKLFF
once	TRBV5-4	TRBJ2-3	TRBD2	TGTGCCAGCAGCGGGGACTATCGGGGAGATACGCAGTATTTT	CASSGDYRGDTQYF
.	TRBV5-6	TRBJ2-1	.	TGTGCCAGCAGCCAAAGCCAGGGTCCGCCGAATGAGCAGTTCTTC	CASSQSQGPPNEQFF
once	TRBV5-6	TRBJ2-7	TRBD1	TGTGCCAGCAGCATGGGGACAGGGGGCGCAGACGAGCAGTACTTC	CASSMGTGGADEQYF
.	TRBV7-2	TRBJ2-7	.	TGTGCCAGCAGCTTAATAGGGGCGGCCTACGAGCAGTACTTC	CASSLIGAAYEQYF
.	TRBV28	TRBJ2-7	TRBD1	TGTGCCAGCAGTTCACCGGGACAGTCCTACGAGCAGTACTTC	CASSSPGQSYEQYF
.	TRBV6-1	TRBJ2-7	.	TGTGCCAGCAGTGCCCTCTACGAGCAGTACTTC	CASSALYEQYF
.	TRBV6-1	TRBJ1-5	.	TGTGCCAGCAGTGAAGGGGGGGGTAATCAGCCCCAGCATTTT	CASSEGGGNQPQHF
.	TRBV6-4	TRBJ2-1	.	TGTGCCAGCAGTAGCGGTAGTGTTAACAATGAGCAGTTCTTC	CASSSGSVNNEQFF
few	TRBV29-1	TRBJ1-4	TRBD1	TGCAGCGTGGGGGGACAGGGCGGCGGAGCTAATGAAAAACTGTTTTTT	CSVGGQGGGANEKLFF
once	TRBV28	TRBJ1-5	.	TGTGCCAGCAGTATATCAGGGACGGCCCCAAATCAGCCCCAGCATTTT	CASSISGTAPNQPQHF
.	TRBV6-5	TRBJ1-2	TRBD1	TGTGCCAGCAGGCCGGGACAGGGGGCTGATGGCTACACCTTC	CASRPGQGADGYTF
.	TRBV11-1	TRBJ2-1	TRBD2	TGTGCCAGCTCCGGACTAGCGGGAGGCCGCAGGAATGAGCAGTTCTTC	CASSGLAGGRRNEQFF
.	TRBV5-4	TRBJ1-4	TRBD1	TGTGCCAGCAGCCGCGAGACAGGGGCGGGGGAAAAACTGTTTTTT	CASSRETGAGEKLFF
.	TRBV4-1	TRBJ1-1	.	TGCGCCAGCAGCCAAGTGCGACCGGGCGGGACTGAAGCTTTCTTT	CASSQVRPGGTEAFF
.	TRBV6-5	TRBJ2-7	.	TGTGCCAGCAGCTCTCCACGGAGCTCCTACGAGCAGTACTTC	CASSSPRSSYEQYF
.	TRBV9	TRBJ2-7	TRBD1	TGTGCCAGCAGCGTCGGCACGGACAGGGGTCTGGGCGAGCAGTACTTC	CASSVGTDRGLGEQYF
.	TRBV11-3	TRBJ1-6	.	TGTGCCAGCAGCTTAGGTCTGGCAGATTATAATTCACCCCTCCACTTT	CASSLGLADYNSPLHF
.	TRBV5-4	TRBJ2-5	.	TGTGCCAGCAGCGGCTCGGACGGAAACCAAGAGACCCAGTACTTC	CASSGSDGNQETQYF
.	TRBV5-4	TRBJ2-3	.	TGTGCCAGCAGCTTGGATGGAGTAGGTACGCAGTATTTT	CASSLDGVGTQYF
.	TRBV28	TRBJ1-5	.	TGTGCCAGCGTGAAAGGGGACAAGAATCAGCCCCAGCATTTT	CASVKGDKNQPQHF
.	TRBV29-1	TRBJ2-7	TRBD1	TGCAGCGTTGAGGTGGGGGCAGGGGGCTCTGCCGAGCAGTACTTC	CSVEVGAGGSAEQYF
.	TRBV14	TRBJ2-3	.	TGTGCCAGCAGCCTAGGAGATACGCAGTATTTT	CASSLGDTQYF
.	TRBV18	TRBJ2-3	TRBD2	TGTGCCAGCTCACCACGGTCTAGCGGGGGGTCAGATACGCAGTATTTT	CASSPRSSGGSDTQYF
.	TRBV5-1	TRBJ2-6	.	TGCGCCAGCAGCTTGGACAACCCCGGGGCCAACGTCCTGACTTTC	CASSLDNPGANVLTF
.	TRBV7-9	TRBJ2-1	TRBD2	TGTGCCAGCAGCTTGGTAGGGACTAGCGGGAGCAATGAGCAGTTCTTC	CASSLVGTSGSNEQFF
few	TRBV7-3	TRBJ2-7	TRBD1	TGTGCCAGCAGCGAAGGCGTACAGGGGAGCGAGCAGTACTTC	CASSEGVQGSEQYF
.	TRBV7-3	TRBJ2-1	.	TGTGCCAGCAGCCCCGGGGGACCCTACAATGAGCAGTTCTTC	CASSPGGPYNEQFF
.	TRBV6-5	TRBJ1-4	.	TGTGCCAGCAGTGGGGGGTGGGGTGAAAAACTGTTTTTT	CASSGGWGEKLFF
.	TRBV10-3	TRBJ2-7	TRBD2	TGTGCCATCAGTGAGGGACTAGCTTACTACGAGCAGTACTTC	CAISEGLAYYEQYF
.	TRBV6-6	TRBJ1-1	.	TGTGCCAGCAGCAGTACAGGTTCGAAACTTGAAGCTTTCTTT	CASSSTGSKLEAFF
.	TRBV10-3	TRBJ1-6	TRBD1	TGTGCCATCAGTGAGGAACAGGGGTATTCACCCCTCCACTTT	CAISEEQGYSPLHF
.	TRBV6-1	TRBJ1-3	.	TGTGCCAGCAGTGCCCTACAGGGAAACACCATATATTTT	CASSALQGNTIYF
.	TRBV5-1	TRBJ1-1	TRBD1	TGCGCCAGCAGCTCAACAGGGGGCGTTGAAACTGAAGCTTTCTTT	CASSSTGGVETEAFF
.	TRBV28	TRBJ1-3	TRBD1	TGTGCCAGCATCGCTCAGGGGGCTGGAAACACCATATATTTT	CASIAQGAGNTIYF
.	TRBV7-6	TRBJ2-3	.	TGTGCCAGCAGCTTAGTGGGTCAGTCAGATACGCAGTATTTT	CASSLVGQSDTQYF